This T cell receptor beta chain was obtained from a study of T cells expressing NK-cell markers. The CDR3 covers 14 residues. Germline CDR1 and CDR2: SGHTA and FQGNSA. TCRdb reprocessed the 5' RACE reads and reports one entry per CDR3 protein, with no DNA. There are a few hundred thousand distinct CDR3 sequences in the sample, with around 0.42% held by the top ten. This clonotype originated in a man between 18 and 35 years old in good health. Sequencing was done on a sample of blood T cells: a sorted CD56 or NKG2C T cell subset, CD4+ or CD8+ T cells, or bulk PBMC T cells (not recorded which). The chain has TRBV7-2 and TRBJ2-5; the D call from TCRdb, TRBD2, cannot be confirmed without DNA. CDR3 residues: CASSPFWRVETQYF.